This T cell receptor beta chain was identified during a study of vaccination effects on CD4 cells after COVID-19. Turning to the study itself: Post-vaccine specimens arrived a median 72 days past the second dose. Findings and caveats of the study: Infection-derived and vaccine-derived clones contracted markedly late after vaccination. In healthy vaccinees, only 1 of 255 vaccine-induced clones cross-reacted with common cold coronaviruses.

Assay used: immunoSEQ multiplex PCR; TCRdb lists only in-frame clones, some missing. The sample lists tens of thousands of clones; 70% to 75% were seen once. At the end of less than 12 days of culture, CD4+ T cells were isolated. The vaccine given was either BNT162b2 or mRNA-1273, in two doses. Half-medium replacement with IL-2 medium occurred on days 3 and 7. A remark on this clone: Its antigen is undetermined.

The CDR3 is 13 residues long. V lost 1 base and J 2 bases, leaving 5 bases between the germline ends. Germline V gene sequence: CDR1 SGHAT, CDR2 FQNNGV. The sequencing here drew on CD4+ T cells from PBMCs cultured without peptide, taken after COVID-19 vaccination. The rearrangement uses TRBV11-2 and TRBJ2-5, with no clear D. This clonotype was sampled from a human donor who received a COVID-19 vaccine. The CDR3 here is CASSLGRQETQYF. CDR3 nucleotides: TGTGCCAGCAGCTTAGGGCGTCAAGAGACCCAGTACTTC.